This is a list of T cell receptor beta chains from one sample in a study of cytomegalovirus exposure and HLA in healthy donors. Here immunoSEQ multiplex PCR was the method, and the copy in TCRdb shows in-frame clones only, minus some. The sample consists of 250,000 to 350,000 clones, 88% of them appearing once. The sequenced sample consisted of PBMCs. The receptors here all came from a man younger than 40 in good health and CMV-seronegative. Each CDR3 is given with its conserved first and last residue. D genes are given only for firm matches. Only part of the rows carry a size: once, few, many, or a class if the clone is expanded.

d_call	v_call	j_call	clone_size	cdr3_aa	cdr3_nt
TRBD1	TRBV27	TRBJ2-7	-	CASRRDRGSYEQYF	TGTGCCAGCAGACGGGACAGGGGATCTTACGAGCAGTACTTC
-	TRBV6-5	TRBJ2-2	-	CASSQAGGITGELFF	TGTGCCAGCAGTCAGGCCGGAGGGATCACCGGGGAGCTGTTTTTT
-	TRBV4-1	TRBJ2-3	-	CASSQDWSSFRTDTQYF	TGCGCCAGCAGCCAAGATTGGTCTAGCTTTAGGACAGATACGCAGTATTTT
-	TRBV5-4	TRBJ1-4	-	CASRSGRGEDEKLFF	TGTGCCAGCCGCTCTGGCAGGGGAGAGGATGAAAAACTGTTTTTT
-	TRBV6-1	TRBJ1-6	-	CASKTTENYNSPLHF	TGTGCCAGCAAAACGACAGAAAACTATAATTCACCCCTCCACTTT
-	TRBV19	TRBJ2-1	-	CASTGTSQNEQFF	TGTGCCAGCACTGGTACTAGCCAAAATGAGCAGTTCTTC
TRBD1	TRBV6-5	TRBJ2-1	-	CATQYRGIIAVEQFF	TGTGCCACCCAATACAGGGGCATAATTGCAGTCGAGCAGTTCTTC
-	TRBV7-9	TRBJ2-1	-	CASEARAFEGDNEQFF	TGTGCCAGCGAAGCCCGGGCCTTCGAGGGGGACAATGAGCAGTTCTTC
TRBD1	TRBV19	TRBJ1-2	once	CASSMDPGQGFLNSLNYGYTF	TGTGCCAGTAGTATGGACCCGGGACAGGGATTTCTTAACTCACTAAACTATGGCTACACCTTC
TRBD1	TRBV4-1	TRBJ1-2	-	CASSQFGKTGLAGYTF	TGCGCCAGCAGCCAATTCGGCAAGACAGGGCTGGCTGGCTACACCTTC
-	TRBV10-3	TRBJ1-1	-	CAISDSGDYTEAFF	TGTGCCATCAGTGATTCCGGAGACTACACTGAAGCTTTCTTT
TRBD1	TRBV10-2	TRBJ2-5	-	CATSQGRLQETQYF	TGCGCCACCTCACAGGGGCGGCTACAAGAGACCCAGTACTTC
TRBD2	TRBV9	TRBJ2-7	many	CASSPRLATYEQYF	TGTGCCAGCAGCCCTAGACTAGCAACCTACGAGCAGTACTTC
TRBD1	TRBV19	TRBJ1-2	-	CASRRTGEDYGYTF	TGTGCCAGTAGAAGGACAGGGGAGGACTATGGCTACACCTTC
-	TRBV2	TRBJ1-1	-	CASSPGDTEAFF	TGTGCCAGCAGTCCGGGGGACACTGAAGCTTTCTTT
-	TRBV20-1	TRBJ2-3	once	CSARDVVTQYF	TGCAGTGCTAGAGATGTCGTCACGCAGTATTTT
-	TRBV6-1	TRBJ2-7	-	CASSEEVGSSYEQYF	TGTGCCAGCAGTGAAGAGGTAGGGAGCTCCTACGAGCAGTACTTC
-	TRBV7-9	TRBJ1-6	-	CASSLEGNSPLHF	TGTGCCAGCAGCCTGGAGGGGAATTCACCCCTCCACTTT
-	TRBV19	TRBJ1-1	-	CASSIQKLNTEAFF	TGTGCCAGTAGTATACAGAAGTTGAACACTGAAGCTTTCTTT
TRBD1	TRBV5-4	TRBJ1-1	-	CASSWGQGVNTEAFF	TGTGCCAGCAGCTGGGGACAGGGCGTAAACACTGAAGCTTTCTTT
TRBD1	TRBV5-6	TRBJ2-1	-	CASSSGDRVYEQFF	TGTGCCAGCAGCTCGGGGGACAGGGTGTATGAGCAGTTCTTC
-	TRBV27	TRBJ2-5	-	CASSPWAGETQYF	TGTGCCAGCAGTCCCTGGGCGGGAGAGACCCAGTACTTC
TRBD1	TRBV5-1	TRBJ1-2	few	CASTHRTGYGYTF	TGCGCCAGCACTCACCGGACAGGGTATGGCTACACCTTC
TRBD2	TRBV4-2	TRBJ2-1	-	CASSQVLAGDNEQFF	TGTGCCAGCAGCCAAGTACTAGCGGGGGACAATGAGCAGTTCTTC
-	TRBV5-6	TRBJ1-1	-	CASIPQAGLYTEAFF	TGTGCCAGCATCCCTCAGGCGGGCCTTTACACTGAAGCTTTCTTT
-	TRBV18	TRBJ1-1	-	CASSPTASGGDTEAFF	TGTGCCAGCTCACCTACAGCCTCTGGAGGGGACACTGAAGCTTTCTTT
-	TRBV6-6	TRBJ1-4	-	CASSSQEATNEKLFF	TGTGCCAGCAGTTCACAGGAAGCAACTAATGAAAAACTGTTTTTT
-	TRBV7-9	TRBJ1-3	-	CASSPKGNTIYF	TGTGCCAGCAGTCCTAAAGGAAACACCATATATTTT
TRBD2	TRBV18	TRBJ2-3	-	CASSPPGLAVRDTQYF	TGTGCCAGCTCACCCCCGGGACTAGCGGTCCGAGATACGCAGTATTTT
TRBD1	TRBV10-3	TRBJ2-2	-	CAISDPGLQGRTGELFF	TGTGCCATCAGTGACCCCGGTCTACAGGGGCGCACCGGGGAGCTGTTTTTT
-	TRBV18	TRBJ1-1	-	CASSPVQGSEAFF	TGTGCCAGCTCACCGGTACAGGGCTCTGAAGCTTTCTTT
TRBD1	TRBV29-1	TRBJ2-1	-	CSVVGQGRRALSSYNEQFF	TGCAGCGTTGTTGGACAGGGGAGAAGGGCCCTTAGCTCCTACAATGAGCAGTTCTTC
TRBD1	TRBV6-5	TRBJ1-2	-	CASRGTGVSGYTF	TGTGCCAGCAGGGGAACAGGGGTGAGCGGCTACACCTTC
-	TRBV27	TRBJ2-7	-	CASSPGQFYEQYF	TGTGCCAGCAGCCCTGGACAGTTCTACGAGCAGTACTTC
TRBD1	TRBV6-6	TRBJ1-1	-	CASSPGQRMNTEAFF	TGTGCCAGCAGTCCGGGACAGCGAATGAACACTGAAGCTTTCTTT
-	TRBV18	TRBJ2-7	-	CASSRASTGDSSYEQYF	TGTGCCAGCTCACGGGCCTCGACGGGGGACAGCTCCTACGAGCAGTACTTC
-	TRBV19	TRBJ2-5	-	CASSIENRIQETQYF	TGTGCCAGTAGTATAGAAAACAGAATCCAAGAGACCCAGTACTTC
-	TRBV14	TRBJ2-7	-	CASSQTPSYEQYF	TGTGCCAGCAGCCAGACTCCGAGCTACGAGCAGTACTTC
TRBD1	TRBV5-4	TRBJ2-6	-	CASSFFRTGGGAGANVLTF	TGTGCCAGCAGCTTCTTCCGCACAGGGGGTGGGGCTGGGGCCAACGTCCTGACTTTC
TRBD1	TRBV7-2	TRBJ1-6	-	CASSPQGQGAGSPLHF	TGTGCCAGCAGCCCCCAGGGACAGGGGGCAGGTTCACCCCTCCACTTT
-	TRBV29-1	TRBJ2-2	-	CSVVSQGNGELFF	TGCAGCGTTGTGAGCCAGGGAAACGGGGAGCTGTTTTTT
-	TRBV5-1	TRBJ1-6	-	CASSSRVTSGYNSPLHF	TGCGCCAGCAGCTCGAGGGTCACCTCGGGCTATAATTCACCCCTCCACTTT
-	TRBV5-6	TRBJ1-6	once	CASSLRSYNSPLHF	TGTGCCAGCAGCTTGCGCTCCTATAATTCACCCCTCCACTTT
-	TRBV4-1	TRBJ1-5	-	CASSQVLRNQPQHF	TGCGCCAGCAGCCAAGTTTTGAGGAATCAGCCCCAGCATTTT
-	TRBV19	TRBJ2-5	once	CASSISSDQETQYF	TGTGCCAGTAGTATCTCGTCAGACCAAGAGACCCAGTACTTC
-	TRBV18	TRBJ1-2	once	CASSPARAAYGYTF	TGTGCCAGCTCACCGGCCAGGGCGGCCTATGGCTACACCTTC
-	TRBV5-1	TRBJ2-3	-	CASSLAGVDTQYF	TGCGCCAGCAGCTTGGCCGGGGTGGATACGCAGTATTTT
-	TRBV30	TRBJ2-5	-	CAWSTGWETQYF	TGTGCCTGGAGTACAGGGTGGGAGACCCAGTACTTC
TRBD1	TRBV29-1	TRBJ1-1	many	CSAGQGGANTEAFF	TGCAGCGCCGGACAGGGGGGGGCGAACACTGAAGCTTTCTTT
TRBD1	TRBV9	TRBJ2-1	few	CASSVAGTDYNEQFF	TGTGCCAGCAGCGTAGCCGGGACAGACTACAATGAGCAGTTCTTC
TRBD1	TRBV30	TRBJ1-2	-	CACALDRGTYGYTF	TGTGCCTGTGCTCTTGACAGGGGAACCTATGGCTACACCTTC
-	TRBV11-2	TRBJ2-1	-	CASSFGAYNEQFF	TGTGCCAGCAGCTTTGGAGCCTACAATGAGCAGTTCTTC
TRBD2	TRBV7-9	TRBJ2-7	-	CASSGASGGHEQYF	TGTGCCAGCAGCGGGGCTAGCGGGGGTCACGAGCAGTACTTC